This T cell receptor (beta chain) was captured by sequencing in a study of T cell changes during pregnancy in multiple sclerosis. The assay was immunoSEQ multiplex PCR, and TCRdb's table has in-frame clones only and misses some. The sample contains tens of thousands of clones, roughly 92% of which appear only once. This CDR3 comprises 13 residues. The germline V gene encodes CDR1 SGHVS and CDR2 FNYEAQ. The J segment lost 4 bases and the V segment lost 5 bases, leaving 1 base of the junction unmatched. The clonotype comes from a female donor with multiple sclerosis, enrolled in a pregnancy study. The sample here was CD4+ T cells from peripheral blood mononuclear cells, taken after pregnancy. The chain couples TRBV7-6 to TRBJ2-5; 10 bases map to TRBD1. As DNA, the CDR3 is TGTGCCAGCAGCGACAGGGGGCTAGAGACCCAGTACTTC. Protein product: CASSDRGLETQYF.